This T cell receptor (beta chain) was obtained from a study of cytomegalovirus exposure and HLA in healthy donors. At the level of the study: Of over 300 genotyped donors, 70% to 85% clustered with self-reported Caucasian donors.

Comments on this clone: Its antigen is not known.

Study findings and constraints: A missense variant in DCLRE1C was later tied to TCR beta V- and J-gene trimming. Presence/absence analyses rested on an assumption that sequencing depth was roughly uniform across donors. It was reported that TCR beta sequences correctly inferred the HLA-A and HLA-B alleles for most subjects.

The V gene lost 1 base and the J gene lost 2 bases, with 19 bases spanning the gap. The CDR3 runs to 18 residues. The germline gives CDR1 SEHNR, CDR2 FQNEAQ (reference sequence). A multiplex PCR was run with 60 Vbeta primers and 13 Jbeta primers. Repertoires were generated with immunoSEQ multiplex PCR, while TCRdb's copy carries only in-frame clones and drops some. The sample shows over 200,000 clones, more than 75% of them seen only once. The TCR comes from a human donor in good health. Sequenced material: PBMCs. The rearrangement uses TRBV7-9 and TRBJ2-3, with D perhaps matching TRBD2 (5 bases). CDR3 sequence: CASSLVHLLLGITDTQYF. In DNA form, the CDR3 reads TGTGCCAGCAGCTTAGTTCACCTTTTACTAGGAATCACAGATACGCAGTATTTT.